This T cell receptor (beta chain) was sequenced in a study of OX40 agonist ivuxolimab in advanced cancers. Sequencing was performed with immunoSEQ multiplex PCR; in TCRdb, only in-frame clones are kept and a portion is missing. The repertoire holds approximately 60,000 clones, with roughly 90% as singletons. V was clipped by 8 bases and J by 3 bases, with 19 bases between them. Looked up from germline, CDR1 is MNHNY and CDR2 is SVGAGI (reference sequence). The CDR3 sequence is 15 residues long. This chain uses TRBV6-6 with TRBJ1-2, with D maybe TRBD1 (5 bases). The clonotype was recovered from an adult with an advanced solid tumor such as melanoma, head and neck, liver or kidney cancer. The material was CD4+ or CD8+ T cells sorted from blood, obtained in a trial of the OX40 agonist ivuxolimab. CDR3 sequence (DNA): TGTGCCAGCTCCTTCGGGGGGGGAACTGACTATGGCTACACCTTC. Translated: CASSFGGGTDYGYTF.